A single sample gave rise to the 11 T cell receptor beta chains below, sequenced in a study of cytomegalovirus exposure and HLA in healthy donors. Primers: 60 Vbeta forward and 13 Jbeta reverse. Sequenced by immunoSEQ multiplex PCR; TCRdb stores in-frame clones only, minus some. Of under 250,000 clones listed, under 85% are singletons. The sequencing input was PBMCs. These receptor sequences come from a man between 45 and 60 years old in good health and CMV-seronegative.

V gene TRBV25-1 combines with J gene TRBJ2-3; D is possibly TRBD1 (6 bases). Trimming pared 4 bases from V and 1 base from J, leaving 12 bases between. CDR3 size: 15 residues. In germline, CDR1 is MGHDK, CDR2 SYGVNS. The DNA of the CDR3 is TGTGCCAGCAGTGCCCCGGACAGAGGCACAGATACGCAGTATTTT. The encoded protein is CASSAPDRGTDTQYF.

There are a few counts of this clone. This chain links TRBV29-1 with TRBJ2-7, with 11 bases matching TRBD2. V trimming: 4 bases; J trimming: 6 bases; junction bases outside the gene matches: 5. Germline V gene data show CDR1 as SQVTM and CDR2 as ANQGSEA. The CDR3 sequence is 13 residues long. The DNA for the CDR3 is TGCAGCGTTGGGAAACTAGCGGGAGTCGAGCAGTACTTC. It translates to CSVGKLAGVEQYF.

The chain recombines TRBV29-1 with TRBJ2-2, with 9 bases matching TRBD2. The germline gives CDR1 SQVTM, CDR2 ANQGSEA. The CDR3 is made up of 18 amino acids. V shed 0 bases and J 4 bases; nucleotides not matched to a gene: 12. The CDR3 protein is CSVEEGVAGEWRTGELFF. The CDR3, as DNA: TGCAGCGTTGAAGAGGGAGTAGCGGGAGAATGGCGCACCGGGGAGCTGTTTTTT.

The rearrangement joins TRBV7-8 to TRBJ2-7, with TRBD2 matching 10 bases. The J segment lost 1 base and the V segment lost 5 bases, leaving 8 bases of the junction unmatched. There are 16 residues in the CDR3. Germline CDR1 and CDR2: SGHVS and FQNEAQ. CDR3 coding DNA: TGTGCCAGCAGCGTTGGGACTAGCGTATTTTCCTACGAGCAGTACTTC. The encoded protein is CASSVGTSVFSYEQYF.

The V call is TRBV2, the J call TRBJ2-7; a possible D gene is TRBD2 (6 bases). The length of the CDR3 is 13 residues. From germline, CDR1 is SNHLY and CDR2 FYNNEI. V was clipped by 5 bases and J by 4 bases, with 12 bases between them. The CDR3 protein is CASSTRAGYEQYF. The DNA for the CDR3 is TGTGCCAGCAGTACCCGGGCGGGGTACGAGCAGTACTTC.

The chain is built from TRBV5-1 and TRBJ2-7; TRBD2 agrees at 9 bases. The CDR3 covers 14 residues. Trimming at V came to 4 bases and at J to 3 bases, leaving 5 bases not matched to a gene. CDR1 is SGHRS, CDR2 YFSETQ, per germline. The CDR3 sequence: CASSLGLANYEQYF. DNA of the CDR3: TGCGCCAGCAGCCTGGGACTAGCTAACTACGAGCAGTACTTC.

This chain joins TRBV5-3 and TRBJ2-3; TRBD2 might be the D (5 bases). TRBV5-3 falls under the ORF class, with uncertain function. Between the trimmed V and J ends, which lost 7 bases and 7 bases, there was a span of 13 bases. The CDR3 is 12 residues long. This chain's CDR3 is CARRLAPNTQYF. The CDR3 DNA reads as TGTGCCAGACGTTTAGCGCCAAATACGCAGTATTTT.

The chain employs TRBV27 and TRBJ2-1; TRBD2 matches at 10 bases. Germline V CDR1 and CDR2: MNHEY, SMNVEV (reference sequence). Trimming cost V 5 bases and J 4 bases; bases outside gene matches: 5. This CDR3 spans 15 amino acids. The CDR3, as DNA: TGTGCCAGCAGTCCTCTAGCGGGAGTATACAATGAGCAGTTCTTC. The encoded protein is CASSPLAGVYNEQFF.

This chain connects TRBV28 to TRBJ2-7; 7 bases are a match to TRBD1. J was trimmed by 2 bases and V by 1 base; bases with no gene match: 8. The germline gives CDR1 MDHEN, CDR2 SYDVKM. This CDR3 is built from 16 residues. CDR3: CASSLSAGTDPYEQYF. The CDR3 DNA reads as TGTGCCAGCAGTTTATCCGCCGGGACAGATCCCTACGAGCAGTACTTC. The full variable domain, with the rest looked up from reference TRBV28 and TRBJ2-7, is DVKVTQSSRYLVKRTGEKVFLECVQDMDHENMFWYRQDPGLGLRLIYFSYDVKMKEKGDIPEGYSVSREKKERFSLILESASTNQTSMYLCASSLSAGTDPYEQYFGPGTRLTVT.

In this sample, this clone turned up a few times. In nucleotides, the CDR3 is TGTGCCATCAGGGGACACGGGACAGTTAATGAAAAACTGTTTTTT. Its translation is CAIRGHGTVNEKLFF. V usage is TRBV10-3 and J usage is TRBJ1-4, with 7 bases lining up with TRBD1. This CDR3 contains 15 residues. With 6 bases clipped from V and 4 bases from J, the junction kept 8 bases outside the gene matches. Germline assignment: CDR1 ENHRY and CDR2 SYGVKD.

Points on this clone: The junction differs from germline at one of its ends, possibly a read error. The chain employs TRBV7-7 and TRBJ2-5; TRBD1 matches 8 bases. In germline, CDR1 is SSHAT, CDR2 FNYEAQ (reference sequence). CDR3 length: 15 amino acids. The CDR3: CASSRERTGKETQYF. In DNA form, the CDR3 reads TGTGCTAGCAGCCGAGAGAGGACAGGGAAAGAGACCCAGTACTTC.